These 6 T cell receptor beta chains were sequenced from one sample in a study of Ad26.COV2.S vaccination and SARS-CoV-2 variants. Produced via immunoSEQ multiplex PCR; TCRdb's table is partial and in-frame only. The data show roughly 680,000 clones, around 92% seen once. As for treatment: some 20 received Ad26.COV2.S at low or high dose, single or two shots; 5 received placebo; per-sample allocation not given. Vaccine and placebo recipients were sampled on day 63 after the first injection. This specimen consisted of peripheral blood, obtained in a trial of Ad26.COV2.S vaccine versus placebo. These receptors were collected from a person aged 18-65 years who received the Ad26.COV2.S COVID-19 vaccine or a placebo.

The genes are TRBV18 and TRBJ1-1; D gene uncertain. CDR3 size: 14 residues. Trimming removed 6 bases at V and 3 bases at J, with 14 bases between. CDR1 is KGHSH and CDR2 is LQKENI in the germline V gene. CDR3 in DNA: TGTGCCAGCTCCGCCGGAGTTTACGACACTGAAGCTTTCTTT. Its protein product is CASSAGVYDTEAFF. Full variable domain (rest looked up from reference TRBV18 and TRBJ1-1): NAGVMQNPRHLVRRRGQEARLRCSPMKGHSHVYWYRQLPEEGLKFMVYLQKENIIDESGMPKERFSAEFPKEGPSILRIQQVVRGDSAAYFCASSAGVYDTEAFFGQGTRLTVV.

The CDR3 loop reads CASSFDRGRSYEQYF. The CDR3 DNA is TGTGCCAGCAGTTTCGACAGGGGGCGATCCTACGAGCAGTACTTC. The gene calls are TRBV6-2 or TRBV6-3 and TRBJ2-7, with 10 positions matching TRBD1. The CDR3 has 15 residues. Trimming took 4 bases from V and 1 from J; bases not matched to a gene: 4. The germline CDR1 and CDR2 sequences are MNHEY and SVGEGT.

J is TRBJ2-5 and V is TRBV14; 7 bases agree with TRBD1. The CDR3 has 15 residues. Losses at the gene ends were 1 base for V and 5 bases for J; bases not matched to a gene: 7. In germline, CDR1 is SGHDN, CDR2 FVKESK. CDR3 DNA sequence: TGTGCCAGCAGCCAAGGACAGGGAACAGGGGAGACCCAGTACTTC. Its protein is CASSQGQGTGETQYF.

The CDR3 loop is CASNAGNVGNTIYF. The DNA for the CDR3 is TGTGCCAGTAACGCAGGGAATGTTGGAAACACCATATATTTT. This chain connects TRBV19 to TRBJ1-3, with D tentatively TRBD1 (5 bases). Germline-derived CDR1 and CDR2 are LNHDA and SQIVND (reference sequence). The V and J ends lost 7 bases and 3 bases respectively, with 13 bases between them. This CDR3 region has 14 residues.

V usage is TRBV4-3 and J usage is TRBJ1-2; the D gene is possibly TRBD1 (5 bases). V gave up 2 bases and J gave up 4 bases, with 17 bases separating them. From germline, CDR1 is LGHNA and CDR2 YSLEER. The CDR3 spans 16 residues. Here the CDR3 reads CASSQTHSGTAYGYTF. CDR3 DNA: TGCGCCAGCAGCCAAACACACTCCGGGACCGCCTATGGCTACACCTTC.

This sequence joins TRBV19 and TRBJ2-2; tentatively, D is TRBD1 or TRBD2 (5 bases each). This CDR3 has 16 amino acids. The V end was cut by 3 bases, the J end by 3 bases, with 14 bases between. Germline V gene sequence: CDR1 LNHDA, CDR2 SQIVND (reference sequence). The CDR3 spells CASSMDGSGHTGELFF. The CDR3, as DNA: TGTGCCAGTAGTATGGACGGGTCGGGGCACACCGGGGAGCTGTTTTTT.